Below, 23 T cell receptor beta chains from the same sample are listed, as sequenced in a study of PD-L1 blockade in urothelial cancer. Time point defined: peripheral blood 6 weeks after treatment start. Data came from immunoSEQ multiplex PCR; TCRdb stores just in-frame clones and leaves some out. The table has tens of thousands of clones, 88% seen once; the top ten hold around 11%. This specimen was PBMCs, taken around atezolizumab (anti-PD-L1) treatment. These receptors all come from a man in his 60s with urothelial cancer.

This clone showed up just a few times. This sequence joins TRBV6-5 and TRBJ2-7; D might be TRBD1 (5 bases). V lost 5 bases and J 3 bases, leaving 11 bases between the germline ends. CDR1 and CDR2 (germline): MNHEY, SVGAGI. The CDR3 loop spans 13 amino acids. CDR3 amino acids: CASSQGPGYEQYF. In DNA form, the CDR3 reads TGTGCCAGCAGTCAGGGTCCAGGCTACGAGCAGTACTTC.

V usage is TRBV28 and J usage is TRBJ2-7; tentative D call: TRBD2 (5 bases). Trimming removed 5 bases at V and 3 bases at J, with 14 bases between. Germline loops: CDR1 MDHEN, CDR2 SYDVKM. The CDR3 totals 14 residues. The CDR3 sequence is CASSPAMGSYEQYF. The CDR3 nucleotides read TGTGCCAGCAGTCCCGCAATGGGGAGCTACGAGCAGTACTTC.

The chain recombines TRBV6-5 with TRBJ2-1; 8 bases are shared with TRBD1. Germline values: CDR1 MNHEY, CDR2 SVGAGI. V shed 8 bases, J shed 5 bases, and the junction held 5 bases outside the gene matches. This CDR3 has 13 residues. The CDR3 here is CASRQGTNNEQFF. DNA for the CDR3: TGTGCCAGCCGACAGGGGACAAACAATGAGCAGTTCTTC.

The CDR3 loop reads CAIRDIIGSEQYF. The CDR3, as DNA: TGTGCCATCCGGGACATTATCGGATCCGAGCAGTACTTC. V usage is TRBV10-3 and J usage is TRBJ2-7, with a weak D call TRBD1 (6 bases). The CDR3 runs 13 residues. The germline CDR1 and CDR2 sequences are ENHRY and SYGVKD. Trimming shortened V by 8 bases and J by 6 bases, and 17 bases separated the two germline ends.

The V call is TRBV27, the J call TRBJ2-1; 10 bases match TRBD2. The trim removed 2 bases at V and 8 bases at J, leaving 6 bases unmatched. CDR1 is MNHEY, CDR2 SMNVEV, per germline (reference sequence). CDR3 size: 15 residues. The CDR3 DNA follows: TGTGCCAGCAGTTTACAGCGGGAGGGGACGGATGAGCAGTTCTTC. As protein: CASSLQREGTDEQFF.

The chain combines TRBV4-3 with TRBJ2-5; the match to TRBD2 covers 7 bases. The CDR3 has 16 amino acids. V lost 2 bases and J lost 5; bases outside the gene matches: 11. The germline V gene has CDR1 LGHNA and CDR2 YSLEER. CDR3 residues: CASSQQVGGRYETQYF. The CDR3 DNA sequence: TGCGCCAGCAGCCAACAAGTTGGCGGGAGATATGAGACCCAGTACTTC.

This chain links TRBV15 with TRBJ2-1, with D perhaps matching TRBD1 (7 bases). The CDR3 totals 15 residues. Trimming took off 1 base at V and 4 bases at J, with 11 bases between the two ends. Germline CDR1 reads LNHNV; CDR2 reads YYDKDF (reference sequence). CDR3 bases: TGTGCCACCAGCAGAGGGAGGGGGCGGTACAATGAGCAGTTCTTC. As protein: CATSRGRGRYNEQFF.

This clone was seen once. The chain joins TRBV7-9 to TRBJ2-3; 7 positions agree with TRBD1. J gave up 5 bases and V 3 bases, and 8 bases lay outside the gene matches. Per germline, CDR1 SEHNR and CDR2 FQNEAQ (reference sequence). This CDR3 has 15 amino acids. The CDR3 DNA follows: TGTGCCAGCAGCTTTATAGAGGGGGCCGGAGATACGCAGTATTTT. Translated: CASSFIEGAGDTQYF.

The CDR3 sequence is CASSPLEGLTDTQYF. CDR3 nucleotides: TGCGCCAGCAGCCCCCTGGAGGGGCTCACAGATACGCAGTATTTT. The gene calls are TRBV4-1 and TRBJ2-3; tentatively, D is TRBD2 (6 bases). The V end lost 4 bases, the J end lost 2 bases, and 13 bases lay between the germline ends. CDR1 and CDR2 (germline): MGHRA, YSYEKL. The CDR3 covers 15 residues.

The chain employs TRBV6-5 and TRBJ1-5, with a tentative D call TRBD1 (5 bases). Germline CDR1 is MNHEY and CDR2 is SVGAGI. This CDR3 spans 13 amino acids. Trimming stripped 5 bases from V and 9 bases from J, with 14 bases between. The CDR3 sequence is CASSMAGGRPQHF. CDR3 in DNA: TGTGCCAGCAGTATGGCGGGGGGTCGGCCCCAGCATTTT.

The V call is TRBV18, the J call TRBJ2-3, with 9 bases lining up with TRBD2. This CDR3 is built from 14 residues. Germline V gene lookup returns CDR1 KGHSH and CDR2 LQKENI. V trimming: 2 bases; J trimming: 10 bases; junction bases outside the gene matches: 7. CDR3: CASSPAQRGVAQYF. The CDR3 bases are TGTGCCAGCTCACCAGCCCAGCGGGGGGTAGCGCAGTATTTT.

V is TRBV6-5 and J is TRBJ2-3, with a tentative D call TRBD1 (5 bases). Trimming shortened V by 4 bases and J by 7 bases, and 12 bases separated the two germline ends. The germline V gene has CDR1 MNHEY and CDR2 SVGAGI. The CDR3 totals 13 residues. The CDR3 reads CASSSQGLHTQYF. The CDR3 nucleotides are TGTGCCAGCAGTTCCCAGGGTCTGCATACGCAGTATTTT.

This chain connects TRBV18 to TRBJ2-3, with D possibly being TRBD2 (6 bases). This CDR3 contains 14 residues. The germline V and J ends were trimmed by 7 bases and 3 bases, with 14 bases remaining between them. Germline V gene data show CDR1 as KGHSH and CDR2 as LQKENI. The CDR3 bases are TGTGCCAGCTACCTAAAGCGGGCGACAGATACGCAGTATTTT. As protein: CASYLKRATDTQYF.

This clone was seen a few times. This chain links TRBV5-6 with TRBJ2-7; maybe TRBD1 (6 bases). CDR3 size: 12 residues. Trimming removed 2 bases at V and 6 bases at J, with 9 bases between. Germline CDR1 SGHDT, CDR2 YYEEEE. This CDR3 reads CASSLRTAEQYF. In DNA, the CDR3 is TGTGCCAGCAGCTTAAGGACAGCCGAGCAGTACTTC.

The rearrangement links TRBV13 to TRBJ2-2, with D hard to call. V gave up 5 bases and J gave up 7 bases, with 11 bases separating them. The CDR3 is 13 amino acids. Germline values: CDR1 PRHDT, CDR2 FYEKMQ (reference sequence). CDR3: CASSTSRDGELFF. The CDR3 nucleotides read TGTGCCAGCAGCACATCCCGTGACGGGGAGCTGTTTTTT.

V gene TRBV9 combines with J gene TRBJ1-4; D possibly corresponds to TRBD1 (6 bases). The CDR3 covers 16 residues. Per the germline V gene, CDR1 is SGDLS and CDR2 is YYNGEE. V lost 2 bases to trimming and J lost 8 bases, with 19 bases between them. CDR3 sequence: CASSVTPQGSREKLFF. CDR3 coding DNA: TGTGCCAGCAGCGTGACTCCGCAGGGGTCTAGGGAAAAACTGTTTTTT.

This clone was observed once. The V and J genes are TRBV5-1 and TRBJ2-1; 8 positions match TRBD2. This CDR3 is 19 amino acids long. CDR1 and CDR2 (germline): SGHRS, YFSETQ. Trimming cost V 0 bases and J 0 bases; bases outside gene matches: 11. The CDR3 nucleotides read TGCGCCAGCAGCTTGGGCCTAGCGGGTACCTGGAGCTCCTACAATGAGCAGTTCTTC. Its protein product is CASSLGLAGTWSSYNEQFF.

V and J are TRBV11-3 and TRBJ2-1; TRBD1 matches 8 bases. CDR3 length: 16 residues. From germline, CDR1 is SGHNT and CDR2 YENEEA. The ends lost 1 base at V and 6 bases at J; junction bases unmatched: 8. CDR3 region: CASSLVRGPGVNEQFF. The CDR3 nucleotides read TGTGCCAGCAGCTTAGTCAGGGGGCCAGGGGTCAATGAGCAGTTCTTC.

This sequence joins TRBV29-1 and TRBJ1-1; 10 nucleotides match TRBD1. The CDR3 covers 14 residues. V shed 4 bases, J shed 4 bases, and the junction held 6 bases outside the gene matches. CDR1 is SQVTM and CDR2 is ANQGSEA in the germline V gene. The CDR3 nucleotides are TGCAGCGTTGTTGACAGGGGGCCGGGCACTGAAGCTTTCTTT. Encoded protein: CSVVDRGPGTEAFF.

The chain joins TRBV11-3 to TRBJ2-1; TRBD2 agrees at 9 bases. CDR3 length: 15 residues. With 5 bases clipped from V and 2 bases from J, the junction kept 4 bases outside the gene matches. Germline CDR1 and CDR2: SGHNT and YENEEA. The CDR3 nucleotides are TGTGCCAGCAGCACAACTAGCGGGCCCTACAATGAGCAGTTCTTC. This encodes CASSTTSGPYNEQFF.

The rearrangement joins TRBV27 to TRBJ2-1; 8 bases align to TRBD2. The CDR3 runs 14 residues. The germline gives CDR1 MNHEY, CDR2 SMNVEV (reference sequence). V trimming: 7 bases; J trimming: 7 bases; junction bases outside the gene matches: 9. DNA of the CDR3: TGTGCCAGCACGCCCGGGACTAGATTTAATGAGCAGTTCTTC. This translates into CASTPGTRFNEQFF.

Here the CDR3 reads CASSLTGNRESGNTEAFF. The CDR3 DNA is TGTGCCAGCAGCCTAACAGGGAACAGGGAGTCGGGGAACACTGAAGCTTTCTTT. The chain links TRBV7-9 to TRBJ1-1; a possible D gene is TRBD1 (6 bases). Germline CDR1 SEHNR, CDR2 FQNEAQ (reference sequence). This CDR3 comprises 18 residues. Trimming left V 5 bases short and J 1 base short, with 23 bases between.

For the CDR3, the DNA is TGTGCCAGCAGTATTGGGCCCTTGGGCTACACCTTC. Translation: CASSIGPLGYTF. The chain is built from TRBV6-1 and TRBJ1-2; D unclear. Germline V gene sequence: CDR1 MNHNS, CDR2 SASEGT. The CDR3 covers 12 residues. Trimming removed 5 bases from V and 8 bases from J, with 12 bases in between.